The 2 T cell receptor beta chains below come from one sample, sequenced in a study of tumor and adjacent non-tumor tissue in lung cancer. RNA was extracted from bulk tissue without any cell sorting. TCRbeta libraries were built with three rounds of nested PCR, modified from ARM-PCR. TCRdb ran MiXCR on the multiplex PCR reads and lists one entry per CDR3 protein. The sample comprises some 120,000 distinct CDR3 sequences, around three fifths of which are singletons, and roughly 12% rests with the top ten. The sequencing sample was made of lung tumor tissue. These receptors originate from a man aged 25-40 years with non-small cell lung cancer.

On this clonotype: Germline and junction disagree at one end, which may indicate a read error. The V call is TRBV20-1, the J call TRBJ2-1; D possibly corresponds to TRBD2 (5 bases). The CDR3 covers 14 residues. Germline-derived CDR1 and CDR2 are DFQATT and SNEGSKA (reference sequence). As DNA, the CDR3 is TGCAGTACTAGGACCCATACCTCATACAATGAGCAGTTCTTT. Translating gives CSTRTHTSYNEQFF.

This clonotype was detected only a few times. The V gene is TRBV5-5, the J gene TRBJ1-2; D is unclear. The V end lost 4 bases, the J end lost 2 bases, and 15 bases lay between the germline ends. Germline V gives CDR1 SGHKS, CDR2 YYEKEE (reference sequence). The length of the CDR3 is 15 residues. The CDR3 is CASSPYQGTNYGYTF. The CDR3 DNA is TGTGCCAGCAGCCCTTACCAAGGCACAAACTATGGCTACACCTTC. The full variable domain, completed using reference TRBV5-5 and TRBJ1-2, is DAGVTQSPTHLIKTRGQQVTLRCSPISGHKSVSWYQQVLGQGPQFIFQYYEKEERGRGNFPDRFSARQFPNYSSELNVNALLLGDSALYLCASSPYQGTNYGYTFGSGTRLTVV.